The clone carrying this T cell receptor beta chain appeared once. No antigen is known for it. This CDR3 is built from 16 residues. Germline V gene lookup returns CDR1 LGHNA and CDR2 YNFKEQ. V lost 0 bases and J 2 bases, leaving 14 bases between the germline ends. The data were obtained in a study of CD8+ T cells in alopecia areata. Extracted RNA was reverse transcribed into cDNA, the sequencing template. Profiled with immunoSEQ multiplex PCR; TCRdb holds only in-frame clones, not every one. The table records about 200,000 clones, approximately 53% of them present only once. Sorted out of PBMCs were CD4+ T cells and CD8+ T cells. Whole-study results and caveats: Lesional scalp exceeded normal scalp in clonality, especially in alopecia totalis/universalis. Scalp samples also yield sequences from resident alphabeta T cells of normal skin.

The sequence derives from a human donor in good health. Material for sequencing was CD8+ T cells sorted from blood. The chain combines TRBV4-2 with TRBJ2-7; D assignment may be TRBD1 or TRBD2 (6 bases each). The CDR3 is CASSQEKGRGAYEQYF. In DNA form, the CDR3 reads TGTGCCAGCAGCCAAGAAAAGGGAAGGGGGGCCTACGAGCAGTACTTC.